This T cell receptor beta chain was recorded in a study of T cell responses to AZD1222 COVID-19 vaccine. Study details: Second-dose recipients at about 4 or about 12 weeks were treated as one pooled group. The study's findings and limits: Across the whole spike, CD4 TCRs peaked at regions 160-218 and 743-854. It was only 6 or 7 AZD1222 recipients who were seropositive at baseline. Targeting of unmutated variant regions was reportedly seen in nearly half of spike-specific TCRs.

About this clone itself: The antigen remains undetermined.

Profiled with immunoSEQ multiplex PCR; TCRdb holds only in-frame clones, not every one. The data contain roughly 120,000 clones, approximately 88% of them singletons. Deletions cut 2 bases from V and 2 bases from J, with 12 bases between. Per germline, CDR1 MNHEY and CDR2 SMNVEV (reference sequence). CDR3 length: 15 amino acids. The source of this sequence is an adult in good health. The material sequenced was peripheral blood, taken on day 0 of AZD1222 vaccination. The chain recombines TRBV27 with TRBJ1-1; D is ambiguous. CDR3 nucleotide sequence: TGTGCCAGCAGTTTAAAAGGGCAGATTAACACTGAAGCTTTCTTT. As protein: CASSLKGQINTEAFF.